Listed below are T cell receptor beta chains from one sample, sequenced in a study of radiation and T cells in renal cell carcinoma. TCRdb's copy holds only in-frame clones and misses some; the assay was immunoSEQ multiplex PCR. The data contain roughly 100,000 clones, 75% to 85% of them singletons. The material sequenced was blood, taken from a patient whose treatment included radiotherapy and nephrectomy. The source is a man between 60 and 75 years old with renal cell carcinoma. Each CDR3 is given with its conserved first and last residue.

j_gene: TRBJ1-3
v_gene: TRBV4-3
CDR3aa: CASSPSGSSGNTIYF

j_gene: TRBJ2-3
v_gene: TRBV29-1
CDR3aa: CSFDSGLSPDTQYF

j_gene: TRBJ2-1
v_gene: TRBV9
CDR3aa: CASSASISGVNEQFF

j_gene: TRBJ2-1
v_gene: TRBV10-1
CDR3aa: CASSPILAGEQFF

j_gene: TRBJ1-4
v_gene: TRBV4-1
CDR3aa: CASSQQEGTNEKLFF

j_gene: TRBJ2-7
v_gene: TRBV18
CDR3aa: CASSPQREAYEQYF

j_gene: TRBJ2-5
v_gene: TRBV2
CDR3aa: CASSVNRGETQYF

j_gene: TRBJ1-5
v_gene: TRBV23-1
CDR3aa: CASSQTRAGMIISNQPQHF

j_gene: TRBJ1-5
v_gene: TRBV6-1
CDR3aa: CASGSINSGNQPQHF

j_gene: TRBJ2-2
v_gene: TRBV4-3
CDR3aa: CASSQDLGRTGELFF

j_gene: TRBJ2-3
v_gene: TRBV27
CDR3aa: CASSLSAGGTDTQYF

j_gene: TRBJ2-3
v_gene: TRBV7-9
CDR3aa: CASSWSGTRRDTQYF

j_gene: TRBJ1-1
v_gene: TRBV14
CDR3aa: CASSGNQVNTEAFF

j_gene: TRBJ2-2
v_gene: TRBV7-3
CDR3aa: CASSPGLATGELFF

j_gene: TRBJ1-1
v_gene: TRBV5-1
CDR3aa: CASSLDAGTEAFF

j_gene: TRBJ2-3
v_gene: TRBV11-2
CDR3aa: CASQREYTDTQYF

j_gene: TRBJ2-3
v_gene: TRBV27
CDR3aa: CASSFSGRLSDTQYF

j_gene: TRBJ2-7
v_gene: TRBV19
CDR3aa: CASTRTGSREQYF

j_gene: TRBJ2-1
v_gene: TRBV19
CDR3aa: CASSSLWDHEPNEQFF

j_gene: TRBJ2-3
v_gene: TRBV10-3
CDR3aa: CAISDSGKGGTDTQYF

j_gene: TRBJ2-2
v_gene: TRBV5-1
CDR3aa: CASSLGLAGGIESGELFF

j_gene: TRBJ2-1
v_gene: TRBV9
CDR3aa: CASSVEEVLAGVAWSSYNEQFF

j_gene: TRBJ1-5
v_gene: TRBV9
CDR3aa: CASSATESQPQHF

j_gene: TRBJ1-5
v_gene: TRBV2
CDR3aa: CASSERGNQPQHF

j_gene: TRBJ1-4
v_gene: TRBV11-2
CDR3aa: CASSSNQGSREKLFF

j_gene: TRBJ1-2
v_gene: TRBV4-2
CDR3aa: CASSPYTGDGYTF